A single count supports the clone carrying this T cell receptor (beta chain). The CDR3 totals 17 residues. J lost 0 bases, V lost 4 bases, and 11 bases had no gene match. CDR1 SNHLY and CDR2 FYNNEI come from the germline V gene. This sample was taken from a study of blood T cell repertoires in COVID-19. About the study: Italy, Spain and the United States were the sources of the convalescent and acute COVID-19 samples.

How the authors handled the data: Counts of nucleated cells, estimated from reference gene primer amplification, were obtained. Some clones are missing from TCRdb's copy, which holds only in-frame ones; the method was immunoSEQ multiplex PCR. That table is the source of V, J and clone size, and D and trimming were worked out from the DNA. The table records about 130,000 clones, roughly nine tenths of them present only once. The source is a man aged 60 to 75 with COVID-19, enrolled during active disease. Material for sequencing was peripheral blood. The chain combines TRBV2 with TRBJ1-2; 7 nucleotides agree with TRBD1. The CDR3 protein is CASSGVGQLSANYGYTF. The CDR3, as DNA: TGTGCCAGCAGTGGGGTGGGACAGCTATCCGCTAACTATGGCTACACCTTC. Variable domain in full (rest from reference TRBV2 and TRBJ1-2): EPEVTQTPSHQVTQMGQEVILRCVPISNHLYFYWYRQILGQKVEFLVSFYNNEISEKSEIFDDQFSVERPDGSNFTLKIRSTKLEDSAMYFCASSGVGQLSANYGYTFGSGTRLTVV.